This T cell receptor beta chain came from a study of PD-L1 blockade in urothelial cancer. Study at large: Males with bladder-origin urothelial cancer made up about 85% of the roughly 29 patients. The study, taken as a whole, reports: Clones that were tumor-associated expanded more in the blood of durable-benefit patients at 3 weeks.

The time point is: peripheral blood 6 weeks after treatment start. About this clone: The antigen is unknown.

CDR1 and CDR2 (germline): SGHTA, FQGTGA. The length of the CDR3 is 16 residues. The trim removed 2 bases at V and 4 bases at J, leaving 5 bases unmatched. The assay was immunoSEQ multiplex PCR, and TCRdb's table has in-frame clones only and misses some. The sample includes around 50,000 clones, approximately 86% of them seen just once. V usage is TRBV7-3 and J usage is TRBJ2-2, with 9 bases aligning to TRBD2. The sequencing used PBMCs, collected around atezolizumab (anti-PD-L1) treatment. This TCR came from a man in his fifties with urothelial cancer. In DNA, the CDR3 is TGTGCCAGCAGCTTAGTAGGACTAGCGAGCACCGGGGAGCTGTTTTTT. This gives the protein CASSLVGLASTGELFF.